This entry features one T cell receptor (beta chain) sequence. Trimming took 4 bases from V and 5 from J; bases not matched to a gene: 5. The germline gives CDR1 SGHRS, CDR2 YFSETQ. The CDR3 is made up of 14 amino acids. This sample was included in a study of blood T cell repertoires in COVID-19. The wider study: Material from acute and convalescent COVID-19 was sourced from the United States, Italy and Spain. T cells, B-cell-depleted T cells, or PBMCs supplied cDNA or gDNA.

Source study methods: Reference gene primer amplification in the assay estimated nucleated cell counts. The data were produced by immunoSEQ multiplex PCR, yet TCRdb's version contains in-frame clones alone and is incomplete. Clonal size and the V and J genes are those of that table, whereas D and trimming came from the DNA. This table holds almost 500,000 clones, roughly nine tenths found once. Sequencing was performed on PBMCs or T cells enriched from blood (not recorded which). The receptor was isolated from a woman aged 55-70 years who had recovered from COVID-19. The gene calls are TRBV5-1 and TRBJ1-3; 8 bases line up with TRBD1. CDR3 in amino acids: CASSTGTGRNTIYF. In nucleotides, the CDR3 is TGCGCCAGCAGCACCGGGACAGGTAGAAACACCATATATTTT.